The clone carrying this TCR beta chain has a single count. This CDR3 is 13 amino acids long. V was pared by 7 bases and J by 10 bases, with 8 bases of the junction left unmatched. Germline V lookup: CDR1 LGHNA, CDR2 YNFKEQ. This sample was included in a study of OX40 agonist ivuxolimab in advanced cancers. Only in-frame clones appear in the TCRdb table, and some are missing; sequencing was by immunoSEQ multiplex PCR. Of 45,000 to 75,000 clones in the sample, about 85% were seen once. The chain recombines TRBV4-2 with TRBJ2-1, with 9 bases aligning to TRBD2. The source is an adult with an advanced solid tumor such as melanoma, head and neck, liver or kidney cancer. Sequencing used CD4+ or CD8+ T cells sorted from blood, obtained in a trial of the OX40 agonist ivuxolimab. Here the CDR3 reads CASKSSLAGEQFF. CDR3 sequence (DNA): TGTGCCAGCAAATCCTCTCTAGCGGGGGAGCAGTTCTTC.